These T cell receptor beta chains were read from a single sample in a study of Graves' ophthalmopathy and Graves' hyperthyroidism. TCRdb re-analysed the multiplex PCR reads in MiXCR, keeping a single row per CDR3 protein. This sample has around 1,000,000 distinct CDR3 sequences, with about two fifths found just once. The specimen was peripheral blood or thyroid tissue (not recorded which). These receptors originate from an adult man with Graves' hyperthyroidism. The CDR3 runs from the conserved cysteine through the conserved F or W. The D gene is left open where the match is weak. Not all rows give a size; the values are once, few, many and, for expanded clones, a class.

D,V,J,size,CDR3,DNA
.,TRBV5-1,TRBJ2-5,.,CASSLAAGERETQYF,TGCGCCAGCAGCTTGGCCGCGGGTGAGCGAGAGACCCAGTACTTC
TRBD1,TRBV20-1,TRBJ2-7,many,CSASLRDRGYEQYF,TGCAGTGCTAGTTTACGGGACAGAGGCTACGAGCAGTACTTC
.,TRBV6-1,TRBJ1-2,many,CASSEAGGNYGYTF,TGTGCCAGCAGTGAAGCCGGGGGAAACTATGGCTACACCTTC
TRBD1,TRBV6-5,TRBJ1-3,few,CASSSRTGSGNTIYF,TGTGCCAGCAGTTCAAGGACAGGGAGTGGAAACACCATATATTTT
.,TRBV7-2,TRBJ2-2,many,CASSSPPLTGELFF,TGTGCCAGCAGCTCCCCGCCTTTGACCGGGGAGCTGTTTTTT
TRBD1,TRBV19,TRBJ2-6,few,CASTEQGSYSGANVLTF,TGTGCCAGTACCGAACAGGGGTCTTACTCTGGGGCCAACGTCCTGACTTTC
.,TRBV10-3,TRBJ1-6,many,CAISESGHVSYNSPLHF,TGTGCCATCAGTGAGTCCGGGCATGTCTCCTATAATTCACCCCTCCACTTT
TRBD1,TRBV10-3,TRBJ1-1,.,CAISLAPGQGVNTEAFF,TGTGCCATCAGCCTAGCACCGGGACAGGGGGTGAACACTGAAGCTTTCTTT
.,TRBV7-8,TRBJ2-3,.,CASSFGSRVTQYF,TGTGCCAGCAGCTTCGGATCTAGGGTTACGCAGTATTTT
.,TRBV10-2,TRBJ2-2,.,CASRLLRQVVTGELFF,TGCGCCAGCAGACTTCTTAGACAGGTGGTCACCGGGGAGCTGTTTTTT
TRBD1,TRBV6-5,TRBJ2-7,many,CASSYGQGGYEQYF,TGTGCCAGCAGCTACGGACAGGGAGGCTACGAGCAGTACTTC
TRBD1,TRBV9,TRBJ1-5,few,CASSLAYLGGHQPQHF,TGTGCCAGCAGCTTAGCCTACTTAGGGGGCCATCAGCCCCAGCATTTT
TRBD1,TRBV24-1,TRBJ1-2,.,CATTEGQGADGYTF,TGTGCCACCACAGAGGGACAGGGAGCTGATGGCTACACCTTC
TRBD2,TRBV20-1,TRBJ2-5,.,CSGGRGGQETQYF,TGCAGTGGAGGTCGGGGGGGGCAAGAGACCCAGTACTTC
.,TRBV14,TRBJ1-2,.,CASSPSGYNYGYTF,TGTGCCAGCAGTCCCTCGGGGTATAACTATGGCTACACCTTC
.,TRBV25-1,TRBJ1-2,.,CASSFTEGYTF,TGTGCCAGCAGTTTTACGGAAGGCTACACCTTC
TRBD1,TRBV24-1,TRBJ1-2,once,CASSDDRGNGHTF,TGTGCCAGCAGTGACGACAGGGGTAATGGCCACACCTTC
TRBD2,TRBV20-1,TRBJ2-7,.,CSARGIRRELIFYEQCF,TGCAGTGCTAGAGGGATTCGGCGGGAGTTAATTTTCTACGAGCAGTGCTTC
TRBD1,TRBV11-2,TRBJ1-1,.,CASSTPGQMNTEAFF,TGTGCCAGCAGCACGCCGGGACAGATGAACACTGAAGCTTTCTTT
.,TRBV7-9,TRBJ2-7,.,CASSSATCEQYF,TGTGCCAGCAGCTCGGCAACCTGCGAGCAGTACTTC
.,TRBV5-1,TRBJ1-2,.,CASSLAPGYTF,TGCGCCAGCAGCTTGGCCCCAGGCTACACCTTC
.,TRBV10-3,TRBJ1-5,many,CAISEGRNNQPQHF,TGTGCCATCAGTGAAGGGCGGAACAATCAGCCCCAGCATTTT
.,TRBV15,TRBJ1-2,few,CATSRDWGARRGYTF,TGTGCCACCAGCAGAGATTGGGGGGCGCGAAGGGGCTACACCTTC
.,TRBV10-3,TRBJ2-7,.,CASSPLRRHEQYF,TGTGCCAGCAGTCCACTCCGACGTCACGAGCAGTACTTC
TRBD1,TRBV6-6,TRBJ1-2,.,CASNHLRGPGYTF,TGTGCCAGCAATCACCTTAGGGGGCCTGGCTACACCTTC
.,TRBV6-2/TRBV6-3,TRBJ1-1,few,CATAASEAFF,TGTGCCACCGCTGCTTCTGAAGCTTTCTTT
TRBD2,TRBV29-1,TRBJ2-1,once,CSATVGSGVGEQFF,TGCAGCGCCACCGTTGGTAGCGGGGTAGGGGAGCAGTTCTTC
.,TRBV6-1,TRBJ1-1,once,CASKGTHTEAFF,TGTGCCAGCAAAGGGACCCACACTGAAGCTTTCTTT
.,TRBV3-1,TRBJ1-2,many,CASSQEDSYGYTF,TGTGCCAGCAGCCAAGAGGATTCCTATGGCTACACCTTC
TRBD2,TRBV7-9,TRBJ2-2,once,CASSLTLAGATGELFF,TGTGCCAGCAGCCTAACTTTAGCGGGGGCAACCGGGGAGCTGTTTTTT
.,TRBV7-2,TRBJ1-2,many,CASSADRYGYTF,TGTGCCAGCAGCGCGGACAGATATGGCTACACCTTC
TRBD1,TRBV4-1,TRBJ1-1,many,CASSSGQGDTEAFF,TGCGCCAGCAGCTCGGGACAGGGAGACACTGAAGCTTTCTTT
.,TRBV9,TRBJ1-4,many,CASSNPEGYNEKLFF,TGTGCCAGCAGCAACCCAGAGGGGTATAATGAAAAACTGTTTTTT
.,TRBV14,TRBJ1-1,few,CASSTIRGGGTEAFF,TGTGCCAGCAGCACAATCCGGGGCGGGGGTACTGAAGCTTTCTTT
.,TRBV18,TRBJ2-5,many,CASSPALTQETQYF,TGTGCCAGCTCACCAGCACTCACTCAAGAGACCCAGTACTTC
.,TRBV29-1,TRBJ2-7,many,CSVALGVYEQYF,TGCAGCGTGGCCCTTGGGGTCTACGAGCAGTACTTC
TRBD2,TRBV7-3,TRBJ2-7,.,CASGGAGGYEQYF,TGTGCCAGCGGAGGCGCGGGAGGCTACGAGCAGTACTTC
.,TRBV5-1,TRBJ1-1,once,CASSPGVGPEAFF,TGCGCCAGCAGCCCGGGGGTGGGACCCGAAGCTTTCTTT
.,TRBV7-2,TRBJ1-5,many,CASSLARDQPQHF,TGTGCCAGCAGCTTAGCCCGAGATCAGCCCCAGCATTTT
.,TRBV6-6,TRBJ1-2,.,CASSTTGYHGYTF,TGTGCCAGCAGTACTACAGGGTACCATGGCTACACCTTC
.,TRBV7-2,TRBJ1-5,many,CASSRWTANQPQHF,TGTGCCAGCAGCCGCTGGACAGCAAATCAGCCCCAGCATTTT
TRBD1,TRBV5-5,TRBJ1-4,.,CASSQGQANEELFF,TGTGCCAGCAGCCAAGGACAGGCCAATGAAGAACTGTTTTTT
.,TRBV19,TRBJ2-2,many,CASHDPTGELFF,TGTGCCAGTCACGATCCCACCGGGGAGCTGTTTTTT
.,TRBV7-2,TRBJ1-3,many,CASSFRGTSSGNTIYF,TGTGCCAGCAGCTTCCGGGGGACATCCTCTGGAAACACCATATATTTT
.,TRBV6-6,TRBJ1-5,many,CASSYSRGGPDGHF,TGTGCCAGCAGTTACTCCCGGGGCGGCCCCGACGGACATTTT
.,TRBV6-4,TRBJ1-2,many,CASSDSWGYGYTF,TGTGCCAGCAGTGACTCATGGGGGTATGGCTACACCTTC
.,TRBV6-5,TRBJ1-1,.,CASSYVGGTNTEAFF,TGTGCCAGCAGTTACGTTGGGGGAACGAACACTGAAGCTTTCTTT
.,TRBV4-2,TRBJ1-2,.,CASSHETGLKGYTF,TGTGCCAGCAGCCATGAAACAGGGTTGAAGGGCTACACCTTC
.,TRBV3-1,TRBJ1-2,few,CASSPLERLYGYTF,TGTGCCAGCAGCCCGCTGGAGAGGCTATATGGCTACACCTTC
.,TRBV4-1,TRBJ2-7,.,CASSQDWERLYF,TGCGCCAGCAGCCAAGATTGGGAGAGATTGTACTTC
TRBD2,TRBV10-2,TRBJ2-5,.,CASSESSSGQETQYF,TGCGCCAGCAGTGAGTCTTCTAGCGGGCAAGAGACCCAGTACTTC